This T cell receptor beta chain was sequenced for a study of cytomegalovirus exposure and HLA in healthy donors. Background on the study: A prior analysis found about 110 million unique TCR beta sequences from roughly 180 million T cells. Study-wide points: Clonal expansion, a later analysis showed, was greater in HLA-associated TCR beta chains than in equally common others.

At the time of sampling, donors were nominally healthy, though unrecorded immune exposures were likely. Use of 60 Vbeta and 13 Jbeta primers characterized the PCR. The method was immunoSEQ multiplex PCR; TCRdb's version includes in-frame clones alone and lacks a portion of them. The data show roughly 160,000 clones, over 60% seen once. As for this clone: Its specificity is unknown.

V lost 5 bases, J lost 4 bases, and 6 bases stayed unmatched. In germline, CDR1 is MDHEN, CDR2 SYDVKM. The CDR3 has 15 amino acids. Sequencing used PBMCs. The chain carries TRBV28 and TRBJ2-2; 8 nucleotides agree with TRBD2. This receptor was taken from a man aged 45-60 years in good health and CMV-seropositive. CDR3 sequence reads: CASSKSGGRTGELFF. The CDR3 DNA reads TGTGCCAGCAGTAAGAGCGGGGGACGCACCGGGGAGCTGTTTTTT.